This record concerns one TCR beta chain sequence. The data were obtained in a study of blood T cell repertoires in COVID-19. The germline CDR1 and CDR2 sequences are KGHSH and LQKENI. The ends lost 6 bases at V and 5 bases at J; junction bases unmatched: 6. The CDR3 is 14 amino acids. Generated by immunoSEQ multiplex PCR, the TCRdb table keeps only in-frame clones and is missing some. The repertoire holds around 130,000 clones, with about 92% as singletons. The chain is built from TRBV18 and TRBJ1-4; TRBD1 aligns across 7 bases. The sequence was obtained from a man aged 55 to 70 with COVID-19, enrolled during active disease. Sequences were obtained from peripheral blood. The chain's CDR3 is CASSGTAGNEKLFF. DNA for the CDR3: TGTGCCAGCTCTGGGACAGCTGGAAATGAAAAACTGTTTTTT.